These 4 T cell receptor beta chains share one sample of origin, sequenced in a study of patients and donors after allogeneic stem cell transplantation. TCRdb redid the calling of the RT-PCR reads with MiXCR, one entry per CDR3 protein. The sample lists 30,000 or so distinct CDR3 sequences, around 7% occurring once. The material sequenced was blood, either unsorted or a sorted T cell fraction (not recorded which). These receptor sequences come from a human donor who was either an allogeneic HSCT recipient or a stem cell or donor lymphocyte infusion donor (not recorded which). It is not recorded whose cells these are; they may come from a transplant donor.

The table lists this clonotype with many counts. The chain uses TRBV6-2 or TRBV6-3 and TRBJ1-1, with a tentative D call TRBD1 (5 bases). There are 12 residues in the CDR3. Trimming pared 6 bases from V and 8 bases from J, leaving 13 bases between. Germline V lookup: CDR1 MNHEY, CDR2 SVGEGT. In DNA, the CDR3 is TGTGCCAGCAGCTCCCTCGACAGAGAAGCTTTCTTT. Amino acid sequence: CASSSLDREAFF.

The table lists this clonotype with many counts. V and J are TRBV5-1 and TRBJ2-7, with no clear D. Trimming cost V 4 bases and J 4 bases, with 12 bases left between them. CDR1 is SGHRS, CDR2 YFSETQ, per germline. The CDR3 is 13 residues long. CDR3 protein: CASSPMTVYEQYF. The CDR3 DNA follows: TGCGCCAGCAGCCCGATGACCGTTTACGAGCAGTACTTC.

CDR3 DNA sequence: TGTGCCAGCAAAGTTGGACAGACCTCACCCCTCCACTTT. Amino acid sequence: CASKVGQTSPLHF. This chain joins TRBV7-2 and TRBJ1-6; TRBD1 might be the D (6 bases). Looked up from germline, CDR1 is SGHTA and CDR2 is FQGNSA. The CDR3 is 13 residues long. V was cut by 7 bases and J by 10 bases, with 14 bases left in between.

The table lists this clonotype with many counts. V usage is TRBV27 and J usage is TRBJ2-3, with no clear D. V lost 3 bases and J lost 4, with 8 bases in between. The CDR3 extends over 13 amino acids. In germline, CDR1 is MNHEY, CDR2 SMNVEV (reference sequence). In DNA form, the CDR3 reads TGTGCCAGCAGTTTGGCTAGTCCAGATACGCAGTATTTT. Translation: CASSLASPDTQYF.